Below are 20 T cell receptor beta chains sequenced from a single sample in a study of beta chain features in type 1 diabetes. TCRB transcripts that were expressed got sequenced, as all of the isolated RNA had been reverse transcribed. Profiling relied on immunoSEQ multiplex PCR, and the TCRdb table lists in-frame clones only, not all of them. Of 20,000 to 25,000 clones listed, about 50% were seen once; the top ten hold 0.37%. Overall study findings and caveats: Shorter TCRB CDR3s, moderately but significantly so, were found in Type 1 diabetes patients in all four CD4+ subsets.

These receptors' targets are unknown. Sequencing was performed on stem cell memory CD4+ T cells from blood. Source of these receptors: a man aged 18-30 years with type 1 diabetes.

The CDR3 here is CASSIRNTGELFF. DNA of the CDR3: TGTGCCAGCTCAATTCGGAACACCGGGGAGCTGTTTTTT. This chain joins TRBV18 and TRBJ2-2; D not resolved. The CDR3 loop spans 13 amino acids. Germline V gene sequence: CDR1 KGHSH, CDR2 LQKENI. Trimming took 5 bases from V and 1 from J, leaving 5 bases between them.

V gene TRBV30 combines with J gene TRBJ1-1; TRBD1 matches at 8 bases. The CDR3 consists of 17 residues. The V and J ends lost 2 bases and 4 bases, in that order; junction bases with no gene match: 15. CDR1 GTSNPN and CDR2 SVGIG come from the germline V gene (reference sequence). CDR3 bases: TGTGCCTGGAGTTACGGCAGGACAGGGCGTGGACGCACTGAAGCTTTCTTT. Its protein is CAWSYGRTGRGRTEAFF.

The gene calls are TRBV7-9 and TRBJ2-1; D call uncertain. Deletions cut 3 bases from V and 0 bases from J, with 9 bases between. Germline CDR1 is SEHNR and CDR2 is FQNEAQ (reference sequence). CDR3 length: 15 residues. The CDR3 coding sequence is TGTGCCAGCAGCTTTGTGCTAGTCTCCTACAATGAGCAGTTCTTC. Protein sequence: CASSFVLVSYNEQFF.

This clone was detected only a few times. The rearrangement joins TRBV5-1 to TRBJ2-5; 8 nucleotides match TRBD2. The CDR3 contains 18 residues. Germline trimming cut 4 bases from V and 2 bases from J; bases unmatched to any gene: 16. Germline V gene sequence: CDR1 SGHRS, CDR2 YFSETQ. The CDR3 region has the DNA TGCGCCAGCAGCCCGGCGGGGACTAGTTCCCTTGGGCAAGAGACCCAGTACTTC. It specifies CASSPAGTSSLGQETQYF.

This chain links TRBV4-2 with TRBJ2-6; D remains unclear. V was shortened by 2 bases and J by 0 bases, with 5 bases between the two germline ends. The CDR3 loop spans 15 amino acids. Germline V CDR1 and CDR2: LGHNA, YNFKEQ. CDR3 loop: CASSQQNSGANVLTF. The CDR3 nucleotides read TGTGCCAGCAGCCAACAAAACTCTGGGGCCAACGTCCTGACTTTC.

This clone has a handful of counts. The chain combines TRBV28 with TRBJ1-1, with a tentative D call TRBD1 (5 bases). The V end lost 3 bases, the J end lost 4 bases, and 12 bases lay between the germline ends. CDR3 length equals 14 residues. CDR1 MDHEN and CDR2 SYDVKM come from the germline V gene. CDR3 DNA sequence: TGTGCCAGCAGTTTTTCAGGGTCGGGCACTGAAGCTTTCTTT. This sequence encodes CASSFSGSGTEAFF.

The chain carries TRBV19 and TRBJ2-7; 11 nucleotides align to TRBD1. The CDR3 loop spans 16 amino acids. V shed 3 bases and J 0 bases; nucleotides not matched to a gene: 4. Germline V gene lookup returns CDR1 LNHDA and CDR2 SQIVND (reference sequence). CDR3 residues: CASSMAGTGGSYEQYF. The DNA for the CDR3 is TGTGCCAGTAGTATGGCCGGGACAGGGGGCTCCTACGAGCAGTACTTC.

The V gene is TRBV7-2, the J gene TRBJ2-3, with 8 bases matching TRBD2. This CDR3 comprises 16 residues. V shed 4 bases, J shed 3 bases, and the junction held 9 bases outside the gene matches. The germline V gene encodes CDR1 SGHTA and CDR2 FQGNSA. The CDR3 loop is CASSSLGGAVTDTQYF. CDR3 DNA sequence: TGTGCCAGCAGCTCCCTCGGGGGGGCCGTAACAGATACGCAGTATTTT.

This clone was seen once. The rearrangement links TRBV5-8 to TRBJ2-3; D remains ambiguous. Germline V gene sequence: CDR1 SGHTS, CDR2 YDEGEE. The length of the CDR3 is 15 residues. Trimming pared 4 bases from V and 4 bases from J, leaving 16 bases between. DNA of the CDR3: TGTGCCAGCAGCCTAAGGCCCGACCGGGCAGATACGCAGTATTTT. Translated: CASSLRPDRADTQYF.

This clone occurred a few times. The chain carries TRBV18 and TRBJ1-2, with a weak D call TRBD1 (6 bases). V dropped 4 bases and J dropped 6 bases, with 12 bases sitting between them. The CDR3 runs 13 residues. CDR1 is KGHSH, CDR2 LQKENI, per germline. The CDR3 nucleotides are TGTGCCAGCTCACAACTACAGGGAGATGGCTACACCTTC. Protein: CASSQLQGDGYTF. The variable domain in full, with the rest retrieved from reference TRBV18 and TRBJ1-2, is NAGVMQNPRHLVRRRGQEARLRCSPMKGHSHVYWYRQLPEEGLKFMVYLQKENIIDESGMPKERFSAEFPKEGPSILRIQQVVRGDSAAYFCASSQLQGDGYTFGSGTRLTVV.

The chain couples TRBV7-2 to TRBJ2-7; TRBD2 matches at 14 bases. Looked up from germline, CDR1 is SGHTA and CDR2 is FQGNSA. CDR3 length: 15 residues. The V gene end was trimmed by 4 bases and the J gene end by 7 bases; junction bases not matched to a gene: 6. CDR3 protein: CASSSRLAGGREQYF. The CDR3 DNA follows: TGTGCCAGCAGCTCACGACTAGCGGGGGGGCGGGAGCAGTACTTC. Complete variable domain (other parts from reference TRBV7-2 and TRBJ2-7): GAGVSQSPSNKVTEKGKDVELRCDPISGHTALYWYRQSLGQGLEFLIYFQGNSAPDKSGLPSDRFSAERTGGSVSTLTIQRTQQEDSAVYLCASSSRLAGGREQYFGPGTRLTVT.

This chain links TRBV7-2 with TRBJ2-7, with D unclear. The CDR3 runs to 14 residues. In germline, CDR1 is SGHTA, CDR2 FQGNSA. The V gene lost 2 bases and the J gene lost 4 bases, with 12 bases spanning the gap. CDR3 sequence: CASSLNNMKYEQYF. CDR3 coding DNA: TGTGCCAGCAGCTTAAATAACATGAAATACGAGCAGTACTTC.

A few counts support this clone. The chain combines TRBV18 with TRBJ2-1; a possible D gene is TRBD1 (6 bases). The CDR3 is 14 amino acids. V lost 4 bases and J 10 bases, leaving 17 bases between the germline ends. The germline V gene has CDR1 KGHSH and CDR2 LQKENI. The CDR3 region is CASSLLQGSDEQFF. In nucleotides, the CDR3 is TGTGCCAGCTCACTACTACAGGGATCGGACGAGCAGTTCTTC.

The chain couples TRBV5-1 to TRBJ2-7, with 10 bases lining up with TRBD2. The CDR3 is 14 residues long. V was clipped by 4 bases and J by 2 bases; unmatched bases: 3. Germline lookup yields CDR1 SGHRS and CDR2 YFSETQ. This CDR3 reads CASSRAGGPYEQYF. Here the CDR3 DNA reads TGCGCCAGCAGCCGAGCGGGGGGGCCCTACGAGCAGTACTTC.

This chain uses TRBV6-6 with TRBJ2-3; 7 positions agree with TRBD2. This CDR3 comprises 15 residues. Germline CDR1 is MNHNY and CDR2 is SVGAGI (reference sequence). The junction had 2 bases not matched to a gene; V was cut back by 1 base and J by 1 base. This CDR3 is CASSYWAGGTDTQYF. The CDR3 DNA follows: TGTGCCAGCAGTTACTGGGCGGGAGGCACAGATACGCAGTATTTT.

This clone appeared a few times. CDR3 protein: CASSTGQGYNEQFF. The CDR3, as DNA: TGTGCCAGCAGTACGGGACAGGGATACAATGAGCAGTTCTTC. The gene calls are TRBV25-1 and TRBJ2-1; 9 nucleotides match TRBD1. Germline CDR1 is MGHDK and CDR2 is SYGVNS. V trimming: 5 bases; J trimming: 4 bases; junction bases outside the gene matches: 3. CDR3 length equals 14 residues. Full variable domain (outside the CDR3, taken from reference TRBV25-1 and TRBJ2-1): EADIYQTPRYLVIGTGKKITLECSQTMGHDKMYWYQQDPGMELHLIHYSYGVNSTEKGDLSSESTVSRIRTEHFPLTLESARPSHTSQYLCASSTGQGYNEQFFGPGTRLTVL.

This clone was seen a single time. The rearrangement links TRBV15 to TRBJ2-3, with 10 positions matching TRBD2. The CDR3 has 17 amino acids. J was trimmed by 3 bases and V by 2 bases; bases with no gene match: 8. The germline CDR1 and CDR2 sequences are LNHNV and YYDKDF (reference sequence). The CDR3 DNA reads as TGTGCCACCAGCAGAAGCCTAGCGGGGGCGGGTACAGATACGCAGTATTTT. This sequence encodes CATSRSLAGAGTDTQYF.

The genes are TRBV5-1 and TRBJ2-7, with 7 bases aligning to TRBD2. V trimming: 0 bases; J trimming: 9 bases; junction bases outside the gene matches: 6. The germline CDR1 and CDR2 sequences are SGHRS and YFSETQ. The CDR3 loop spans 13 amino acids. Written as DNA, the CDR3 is TGCGCCAGCAGCTTGGAAGGTCCGGGGGGGCAGTACTTC. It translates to CASSLEGPGGQYF.

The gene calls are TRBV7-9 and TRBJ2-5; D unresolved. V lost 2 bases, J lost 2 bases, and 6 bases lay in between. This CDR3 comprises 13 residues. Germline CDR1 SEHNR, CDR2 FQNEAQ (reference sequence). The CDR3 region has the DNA TGTGCCAGCAGCTTATTAATTCAAGAGACCCAGTACTTC. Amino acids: CASSLLIQETQYF.

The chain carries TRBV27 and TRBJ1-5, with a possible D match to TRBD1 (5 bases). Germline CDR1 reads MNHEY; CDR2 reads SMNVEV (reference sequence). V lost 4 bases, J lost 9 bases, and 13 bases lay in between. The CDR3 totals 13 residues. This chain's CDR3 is CASSSSGRGPQHF. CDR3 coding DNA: TGTGCCAGCAGTTCCTCAGGGCGGGGGCCCCAGCATTTT.